This T cell receptor (beta chain) came from a study of CD8+ T cells in alopecia areata. Study-wide results and caveats: Tissue-resident alphabeta T cells belonging to normal skin likewise get sequenced within scalp specimens.

TCR sequencing used cDNA made by reverse transcription of extracted RNA. Measured with immunoSEQ multiplex PCR; TCRdb has only the in-frame clones, and not every one. The table lists 150,000 to 200,000 clones, more than 60% of them singletons. Comments on this clone: The antigen is not known.

With 1 base removed from V and 6 bases from J, the gap between germline ends came to 17 bases. The CDR3 loop spans 16 amino acids. From germline, CDR1 is SGHVS and CDR2 FNYEAQ. Source: CD4+ T cells sorted from blood, taken at week 0. The V gene is TRBV7-6, the J gene TRBJ2-3, with D possibly matching TRBD2 (5 bases). The source of this sequence is a human donor with alopecia areata. CDR3 amino acids: CASSLVSRGNPDTQYF. The CDR3 DNA reads as TGTGCCAGCAGCTTAGTTAGTAGAGGGAATCCGGATACGCAGTATTTT.